This TCR beta chain was identified in a study of T cell repertoires and leukemia-associated antigens. In the study overall: Effective reads per sample ranged from about 3.3 to 5.5 million. Findings of the study overall: Whether expanded clones are antigen-specific and functional remains untested. V, J, VDJ and CDR3 counts did not differ significantly among groups.

There are a few counts of this clonotype. Its antigen remains unidentified. Each CDR3 protein is one row after TCRdb ran MiXCR on the 5' RACE reads. The repertoire holds about 11,000 distinct CDR3 sequences, with 35% to 45% as singletons. The J segment lost 6 bases and the V segment lost 1 base, leaving 5 bases of the junction unmatched. CDR3 length equals 13 residues. CDR1 SQVTM and CDR2 ANQGSEA come from the germline V gene. The clonotype was recovered from a female donor in good health. Sequenced: CD3+ T cells sorted from blood and cultured. J is TRBJ2-7 and V is TRBV29-1; TRBD1 agrees at 8 bases. Here the CDR3 DNA reads TGCAGCGTTGAAGGGACAGGGACCGGCGAGCAGTACTTC. Translating gives CSVEGTGTGEQYF.